This paragraph reports one T cell receptor beta chain. Its antigen is unknown. This sample was taken from a study of T cell responses to AZD1222 COVID-19 vaccine. Findings and caveats of the study: Every sample of the repertoires postdated the peak T cell response. Just six AZD1222 recipients were seropositive at baseline.

Clones were read by immunoSEQ multiplex PCR, and TCRdb kept only the in-frame ones, dropping some. The sample carries around 150,000 clones, 80% to 95% recorded once. The length of the CDR3 is 12 residues. Trimming took off 4 bases at V and 8 bases at J, with 11 bases between the two ends. In germline, CDR1 is KGHSH, CDR2 LQKENI. Pooling covered second doses at about 4 or about 12 weeks. J is TRBJ1-2 and V is TRBV18; no firm D call. The receptor's source is an adult who received the AZD1222 COVID-19 vaccine. Material: peripheral blood, obtained 28 days after the second AZD1222 dose. CDR3 in amino acids: CASSLREGGYTF. CDR3 nucleotides: TGTGCCAGCTCACTACGAGAGGGCGGCTACACCTTC. Drawing the rest from reference TRBV18 and TRBJ1-2, the complete variable domain is NAGVMQNPRHLVRRRGQEARLRCSPMKGHSHVYWYRQLPEEGLKFMVYLQKENIIDESGMPKERFSAEFPKEGPSILRIQQVVRGDSAAYFCASSLREGGYTFGSGTRLTVV.